This T cell receptor beta chain is from a study of blood T cell repertoires in COVID-19 (dated by TCRdb to 2019 to 2021). Regarding the research as a whole: Samples from collaborators originated in the United States, Italy and Spain and spanned both the acute and convalescent phases of COVID-19. The repertoires were made available in a free public database intended to serve as a resource for research on the immune response to SARS-CoV-2. The dataset comprised deeply sampled blood TCRbeta repertoires from subjects exposed to, actively infected with, or recovered from COVID-19. Sample metadata almost always included a de-identified subject ID, COVID-19 status, age in years and sex. Where available, HLA class I and class II types were taken from metadata supplied by the sample provider and were not determined by assay-based typing. Samples came from the ongoing ImmuneRACE study (first 160 participants) plus 1,254 subjects from 6 global collaborators. The prospective study material was composed of cDNA or gDNA derived from T cells, B-cell-depleted T cells, or PBMCs.

The immunoSEQ Assay, a bias-controlled multiplex PCR, was used to amplify TCRbeta CDR3 regions from genomic DNA. The authors processed their data as follows. The number of nucleated cells in each sample was estimated by amplification of reference gene primers within the assay. To quantify the absolute abundance of each unique TCRbeta CDR3 rearrangement, sequence reads were collapsed and filtered. For each sample, productive Simpson clonality was calculated by taking the square root of Simpson's diversity index across productive rearrangements. TCRdb holds this immuneACCESS table with in-frame rearrangements only. Some clones are missing; in checked studies, unresolved V genes explain under half, and the rest has no known cause. The V and J calls and clone size were taken over from that table, and D and trimming were inferred from the DNA. Recorded for this sample are around 150,000 clones; about 80% of them occurred a single time. The leading ten clones occupy under 9% of the sample.

In Seattle, one collaborating source enrolled patients while the infection was active and tracked those patients longitudinally over the course of disease. Whole blood was collected in K2EDTA tubes by collaborating institutions according to the institutions' own protocols. For TCRbeta analysis, collaborators shipped samples in one of three forms: frozen whole blood, isolated PBMCs, or DNA extracted from either of those sample types. Findings and caveats that apply to the study as a whole: The amount of clinical and demographic metadata varied by source and participant and was provided uncurated.

A note on this clone: This clone's antigen is unknown. Within one base of it there is no much larger clone, and no base qualities were kept.

The clonotype was recovered from a middle-aged woman with COVID-19, enrolled during active disease. The sequencing sample was made of peripheral blood.

The CDR3: CASRKGANTEAFF. The bases are TGTGCCAGCAGGAAGGGGGCGAACACTGAAGCTTTCTTT. This receptor chain uses TRBV7-6 and TRBJ1-1, with 7 bases in between that match TRBD1. Clipping removes 6 bases from V and 1 base from J, with 2 as the unmatched junction base count. Its CDR3 holds 13 amino acids, cysteine through phenylalanine. Only CDR3 DNA remains: 39 bases, in frame from the first base. The germline V gene encodes CDR1 SGHVS and CDR2 FNYEAQ.